These 28 T cell receptor beta chains were sequenced from one sample in a study of cytomegalovirus exposure and HLA in healthy donors. Both 60 Vbeta primers and 13 Jbeta primers went into the PCR. The assay was immunoSEQ multiplex PCR, and TCRdb's table has in-frame clones only and misses some. Of approximately 70,000 clones in the sample, around 69% were seen once. Input material: PBMCs. These receptors were collected from a human donor in good health.

The J gene is TRBJ2-1, the V gene TRBV5-4, with 14 nucleotides matching TRBD2. This CDR3 has 17 amino acids. Germline assignment: CDR1 SGHNT and CDR2 YYREEE (reference sequence). Trimming removed 4 bases from V and 8 bases from J; junction bases left unmatched: 11. The CDR3 sequence is CASSPGTSGRGFDEQFF. CDR3 nucleotides: TGTGCCAGCAGCCCGGGGACTAGCGGGAGAGGTTTTGATGAGCAGTTCTTC.

This chain connects TRBV5-1 to TRBJ2-2; D gene uncertain. This CDR3 comprises 15 residues. Germline CDR1 is SGHRS and CDR2 is YFSETQ. V was shortened by 0 bases and J by 6 bases, with 12 bases between the two germline ends. This CDR3 reads CASSLDSPPAGELFF. In nucleotides, the CDR3 is TGCGCCAGCAGCTTGGACAGTCCTCCAGCCGGGGAGCTGTTTTTT.

V usage is TRBV9 and J usage is TRBJ1-2, with D maybe TRBD1 (6 bases). Trimming removed 0 bases from V and 4 bases from J, with 13 bases in between. Per germline, CDR1 SGDLS and CDR2 YYNGEE. The CDR3 loop spans 15 amino acids. The CDR3 sequence is CASSVDGRGSYGYTF. Written as DNA, the CDR3 is TGTGCCAGCAGCGTAGATGGCAGGGGAAGCTATGGCTACACCTTC.

This clone was counted once. This chain joins TRBV29-1 and TRBJ2-5, with unresolved D. The ends were cut back, 2 bases at V and 0 bases at J, with 4 bases in the middle. Germline V lookup: CDR1 SQVTM, CDR2 ANQGSEA. This CDR3 region has 12 residues. CDR3 protein: CSVEYNQETQYF. In nucleotides, the CDR3 is TGCAGCGTTGAATACAACCAAGAGACCCAGTACTTC.

The V gene is TRBV9, the J gene TRBJ2-3; no clear D gene. The CDR3 length is 15 residues. Germline CDR1 is SGDLS and CDR2 is YYNGEE. V was trimmed by 4 bases and J by 5 bases, leaving 17 bases between them. CDR3 bases: TGTGCCAGCAGCCCTAGAGGTGTTGAAGGAGATACGCAGTATTTT. Its protein is CASSPRGVEGDTQYF.

The chain couples TRBV15 to TRBJ2-2; 8 bases align to TRBD2. The junction had 13 bases not matched to a gene; V was cut back by 3 bases and J by 4 bases. Germline V gives CDR1 LNHNV, CDR2 YYDKDF (reference sequence). This CDR3 region has 18 residues. This chain's CDR3 is CATSRGRNSGSFTGELFF. For the CDR3, the DNA is TGTGCCACCAGCAGGGGCCGGAACAGCGGGAGTTTCACCGGGGAGCTGTTTTTT.

The chain carries TRBV6-1 and TRBJ2-1; D not resolved. Germline-derived CDR1 and CDR2 are MNHNS and SASEGT. Deletions cut 5 bases from V and 8 bases from J, with 16 bases between. This CDR3 spans 14 amino acids. DNA of the CDR3: TGTGCCAGCAGTCTCGACTTTTCAGTGGATGAGCAGTTCTTC. Its protein is CASSLDFSVDEQFF.

This rearrangement joins TRBV4-1 to TRBJ2-1, with D possibly being TRBD2 (5 bases). Looked up from germline, CDR1 is MGHRA and CDR2 is YSYEKL. This CDR3 is built from 16 residues. Trimming removed 4 bases from V and 5 bases from J, with 18 bases in between. The CDR3 DNA follows: TGCGCCAGCAGCCCCAGGCCCCTCCGGGATGACAATGAGCAGTTCTTC. Encoded protein: CASSPRPLRDDNEQFF.

The CDR3 protein is CASSHNSRNSYNEQFF. The CDR3 DNA sequence: TGTGCCAGCAGCCATAATAGCCGTAACTCCTACAATGAGCAGTTCTTC. This chain connects TRBV5-4 to TRBJ2-1, with no clear D. V was clipped by 4 bases and J by 0 bases, with 14 bases between them. In germline, CDR1 is SGHNT, CDR2 YYREEE (reference sequence). This CDR3 comprises 16 residues. Based on the CDR3 plus reference TRBV5-4 and TRBJ2-1, the full variable domain is ETGVTQSPTHLIKTRGQQVTLRCSSQSGHNTVSWYQQALGQGPQFIFQYYREEENGRGNFPPRFSGLQFPNYSSELNVNALELDDSALYLCASSHNSRNSYNEQFFGPGTRLTVL.

The chain couples TRBV9 to TRBJ1-2; 9 bases line up with TRBD1. From germline, CDR1 is SGDLS and CDR2 YYNGEE. V lost 4 bases to trimming and J lost 8 bases; unmatched junction nucleotides: 12. This CDR3 region has 15 residues. CDR3 amino acids: CASSIAAGTGQGYTF. CDR3 nucleotides: TGTGCCAGCAGCATCGCCGCCGGGACAGGGCAGGGCTACACCTTC.

The J gene is TRBJ1-3, the V gene TRBV6-5, with D possibly matching TRBD1 (5 bases). This CDR3 contains 14 residues. Germline assignment: CDR1 MNHEY and CDR2 SVGAGI. Between the trimmed V and J ends, which lost 0 bases and 7 bases, there was a span of 10 bases. CDR3 coding DNA: TGTGCCAGCAGTTACTCCAGGGTGGAGAACACCATATATTTT. Translated, it gives CASSYSRVENTIYF.

Note on this clone: Within the sample, other DNA sequences also encode this same CDR3. The genes are TRBV4-1 and TRBJ2-3; D is unclear. Trimming took 3 bases from V and 3 from J, leaving 7 bases between them. The V gene's germline CDR1 is MGHRA and CDR2 YSYEKL. The CDR3 has 13 amino acids. The CDR3: CASSHPGTDTQYF. The DNA of the CDR3 is TGCGCCAGCAGCCACCCAGGAACAGATACGCAGTATTTT.

The chain joins TRBV28 to TRBJ2-1; D is ambiguous. The CDR3 has 15 amino acids. Germline V gene sequence: CDR1 MDHEN, CDR2 SYDVKM. Trimming cost V 5 bases and J 0 bases, with 11 bases left between them. The DNA of the CDR3 is TGTGCCAGCAGTCCCCCTGATAGCTCCTACAATGAGCAGTTCTTC. Encoded protein: CASSPPDSSYNEQFF.

The J gene is TRBJ2-1, the V gene TRBV4-1, with a possible D match to TRBD2 (6 bases). Germline lookup yields CDR1 MGHRA and CDR2 YSYEKL. V gave up 0 bases and J gave up 11 bases, with 26 bases separating them. This CDR3 has 18 amino acids. CDR3 region: CASSQEEGKGVREQKQFF. The CDR3 DNA reads as TGCGCCAGCAGCCAAGAGGAAGGTAAAGGAGTGCGGGAACAGAAGCAGTTCTTC.

The genes are TRBV12-5 and TRBJ2-1; 12 nucleotides match TRBD2. The CDR3 has 16 amino acids. V was clipped by 3 bases and J by 10 bases; unmatched bases: 10. The germline gives CDR1 LGHNT, CDR2 FRNRAP. The CDR3 loop is CASGFWAGLAGPEQFF. CDR3 coding DNA: TGTGCTAGTGGTTTTTGGGCAGGACTAGCGGGGCCCGAGCAGTTCTTC.

The V and J genes are TRBV4-1 and TRBJ1-5, with TRBD1 as a possible D gene (5 bases). The CDR3 spans 14 residues. Germline V lookup: CDR1 MGHRA, CDR2 YSYEKL. V was cut by 0 bases and J by 9 bases, with 12 bases left in between. The CDR3 protein is CASSQDRGLGPQHF. The CDR3 nucleotides are TGCGCCAGCAGCCAAGATAGGGGCCTCGGGCCCCAGCATTTT.

The gene calls are TRBV20-1 and TRBJ2-3, with no clear D. The CDR3 runs 11 residues. Germline V gene data show CDR1 as DFQATT and CDR2 as SNEGSKA (reference sequence). V lost 1 base to trimming and J lost 4 bases, with 3 bases between them. The CDR3 bases are TGCAGTGCTAGAGTCGCAGATACGCAGTATTTT. Translated: CSARVADTQYF.

V and J are TRBV28 and TRBJ1-6, with unresolved D. This CDR3 has 11 residues. Germline V gene data show CDR1 as MDHEN and CDR2 as SYDVKM. The V and J ends lost 5 bases and 7 bases respectively, with 3 bases between them. The CDR3 loop reads CASSLNSPLHF. The CDR3 nucleotides read TGTGCCAGCAGTCTAAATTCACCCCTCCACTTT.

The chain uses TRBV29-1 and TRBJ1-1; tentative D call: TRBD1 (5 bases). The CDR3 sequence is 11 residues long. V was trimmed by 6 bases and J by 1 base, leaving 6 bases between them. The germline gives CDR1 SQVTM, CDR2 ANQGSEA. Written as DNA, the CDR3 is TGCAGCGTCCAGGGGAACACTGAAGCTTTCTTT. It translates to CSVQGNTEAFF.

V gene TRBV30 combines with J gene TRBJ2-7, with D tentatively TRBD1 (5 bases). CDR1 is GTSNPN and CDR2 is SVGIG in the germline V gene (reference sequence). The CDR3 runs 16 residues. With 1 base removed from V and 2 bases from J, the gap between germline ends came to 18 bases. The CDR3 protein is CAWSEGRGRSPYEQYF. The CDR3 DNA reads as TGTGCCTGGAGTGAGGGTAGGGGAAGATCGCCCTACGAGCAGTACTTC.

This clone appeared a few times. The chain joins TRBV5-1 to TRBJ2-2, with 8 bases fitting TRBD2. V trimming: 4 bases; J trimming: 2 bases; junction bases outside the gene matches: 1. The V gene's germline CDR1 is SGHRS and CDR2 YFSETQ. CDR3 size: 14 residues. The CDR3 spells CASSGLANTGELFF. The CDR3 bases are TGCGCCAGCAGCGGACTAGCCAACACCGGGGAGCTGTTTTTT.

The genes are TRBV7-2 and TRBJ2-1, with TRBD2 identical over 10 bases. Trimming cost V 5 bases and J 7 bases; bases outside gene matches: 8. The CDR3 runs 15 residues. The germline gives CDR1 SGHTA, CDR2 FQGNSA. The CDR3, as DNA: TGTGCCAGCAGCCCAAGCGGGAGGGCCTTTAATGAGCAGTTCTTC. It encodes CASSPSGRAFNEQFF.

The chain combines TRBV15 with TRBJ2-5; possible D gene TRBD2, 6 bases. The germline V gene has CDR1 LNHNV and CDR2 YYDKDF (reference sequence). V dropped 0 bases and J dropped 6 bases, with 17 bases sitting between them. The CDR3 runs to 16 residues. The CDR3 spells CATSRDYGTDKKTQYF. The CDR3 DNA sequence: TGTGCCACCAGCAGAGATTACGGGACTGATAAAAAGACCCAGTACTTC.

V is TRBV5-1 and J is TRBJ2-1, with TRBD2 identical over 8 bases. This CDR3 has 16 residues. Germline V gene sequence: CDR1 SGHRS, CDR2 YFSETQ. J gave up 2 bases and V 1 base, and 5 bases lay outside the gene matches. This chain's CDR3 is CASSLSQAGAYNEQFF. The CDR3 DNA reads as TGCGCCAGCAGCTTGAGCCAAGCGGGGGCCTACAATGAGCAGTTCTTC.

The chain links TRBV5-6 to TRBJ1-3; D is unclear. CDR1 SGHDT and CDR2 YYEEEE come from the germline V gene. This CDR3 is built from 14 residues. V lost 0 bases and J 13 bases, leaving 17 bases between the germline ends. CDR3 loop: CASSLGLLPRGIYF. In DNA, the CDR3 is TGTGCCAGCAGCTTGGGGCTCCTCCCAAGAGGGATATATTTT. Complete variable domain (other parts from reference TRBV5-6 and TRBJ1-3): DAGVTQSPTHLIKTRGQQVTLRCSPKSGHDTVSWYQQALGQGPQFIFQYYEEEERQRGNFPDRFSGHQFPNYSSELNVNALLLGDSALYLCASSLGLLPRGIYFGEGSWLTVV.

The chain employs TRBV5-4 and TRBJ1-2; 9 bases line up with TRBD1. V shed 4 bases, J shed 4 bases, and the junction held 14 bases outside the gene matches. This CDR3 has 17 residues. Germline lookup yields CDR1 SGHNT and CDR2 YYREEE (reference sequence). CDR3 region: CASSTGQGTGTIYGYTF. The CDR3 DNA follows: TGTGCCAGCAGCACGGGACAGGGCACCGGCACTATCTATGGCTACACCTTC.

The genes are TRBV14 and TRBJ1-5; D is undetermined. CDR1 and CDR2 from the germline V gene are SGHDN and FVKESK. This CDR3 has 14 residues. Trimming took 3 bases from V and 5 from J, leaving 11 bases between them. The CDR3 nucleotides are TGTGCCAGCAGCCAGGGTCGGGGTGATCAGCCCCAGCATTTT. It codes for CASSQGRGDQPQHF. Supplemented by reference TRBV14 and TRBJ1-5, the full variable domain reads EAGVTQFPSHSVIEKGQTVTLRCDPISGHDNLYWYRRVMGKEIKFLLHFVKESKQDESGMPNNRFLAERTGGTYSTLKVQPAELEDSGVYFCASSQGRGDQPQHFGDGTRLSIL.

The V call is TRBV19, the J call TRBJ2-3; TRBD1 might be the D (6 bases). Germline CDR1 reads LNHDA; CDR2 reads SQIVND (reference sequence). The V end was cut by 3 bases, the J end by 1 base, with 8 bases between. This CDR3 is built from 14 residues. The CDR3 region is CASSIPGGTDTQYF. DNA of the CDR3: TGTGCCAGTAGTATCCCAGGGGGCACAGATACGCAGTATTTT.